This is a list of T cell receptor beta chains from one sample in a study of shared clonotypes between healthy human individuals. Libraries were prepared by immunoSEQ multiplex PCR; TCRdb keeps only in-frame clonotypes and omits some of them. The sample comprises about 2.4 million clones, roughly 93% of which are singletons, and around 0.37% rests with the top ten. Sequenced input: naive CD4+ T cells from PBMCs. The receptors here all came from a man between 18 and 29 years old in good health. Some clones in this sample may be carry-over from other donors' samples. The CDR3 runs from the conserved cysteine through the conserved F or W. The order of the fields is J gene, V gene, CDR3 protein.

TRBJ2-3 TRBV2 CASSGDNWSTDTQYF
TRBJ1-5 TRBV5-3 CARSLSGCPNQPQHF
TRBJ2-1 TRBV11-2 CASRRRNEQFF
TRBJ1-4 TRBV28 CASSLWRQGEKLFF
TRBJ1-6 TRBV7-2 CASSQTTGANSPLHF
TRBJ2-7 TRBV28 CASRQSGTSGFYEQYF
TRBJ2-1 TRBV7-9 CASSLVGSNNEQFF
NA TRBV4-3 CASSQGMFFQGYEQYF
TRBJ2-7 TRBV7-2 CASSMDRDAHEQYF
TRBJ2-1 TRBV4-3 CASSRLTGSYNEQFF
TRBJ2-2 TRBV11-2 CASSLIRLGHGNGGELFF
TRBJ1-3 TRBV11-2 CASRPGEAGNTIYF
TRBJ1-3 TRBV28 CASSAPDSGNTIYF
TRBJ2-7 TRBV7-2 CALSSQPGGEQYF
TRBJ2-1 TRBV19 CASSRGRLSSYNEQFF
TRBJ2-5 TRBV25-1 CASSELTGHPYF
TRBJ1-2 TRBV28 CASSRDSLGYTF
TRBJ1-1 TRBV5-1 CASSLNRPGAEAFF
TRBJ1-4 TRBV2 CASNDRAANEKLFF
TRBJ1-2 TRBV6-5 CASRTGVGYTF
TRBJ2-3 TRBV12-5 CASGLSHSGASTDTQYF
TRBJ2-7 TRBV15 CATSRVASYEQYF
TRBJ2-3 TRBV5-1 CASSPVASPDTQYF
TRBJ1-2 TRBV27 CASSLSAIGNYGYTF
TRBJ1-4 TRBV2 CASRLQGGLNEKLFF
TRBJ2-1 TRBV4-3 CASSQDMVAGPLSYNEQFF
TRBJ1-3 TRBV28 CASSFPSGNTIYF
TRBJ2-2 TRBV4-2 CASSQDLRASGRAGELFF
TRBJ1-4 TRBV9 CASSATGGDRKLFF
TRBJ2-1 TRBV5-8 CASSLGLGGPSYNEQFF
TRBJ2-7 TRBV5-4 CASSFGDRAYEQYF
TRBJ2-1 TRBV7-3 CASSLTTSEVPFF
TRBJ2-7 TRBV7-2 CASSLDRNRAYEQYF
TRBJ1-1 TRBV19 CASSIGATGTEAFF
TRBJ1-3 TRBV28 CASTDTGTRLSGNTIYF
TRBJ1-3 TRBV7-2 CASSLVWQSPGNTIYF